The clone carrying this T cell receptor (beta chain) was recorded many times. Its specificity is not known. This CDR3 is built from 16 residues. Per germline, CDR1 ENHRY and CDR2 SYGVKD. Trimming removed 3 bases at V and 0 bases at J, with 12 bases between. This record belongs to a study of blood T cells in healthy people across ages. General study findings and limits: With unsorted PBMCs, a conclusive comparison of naive versus antigen-experienced cells was not possible.

Sample-barcoded 5' priming and a J-beta primer mix drove a second PCR of about 7 to 12 cycles. TCRdb re-derived calls from the 5' RACE reads in MiXCR, one entry per CDR3 protein. The sample holds 1.5 million to 2 million distinct CDR3 sequences, 28% seen once. This TCR came from a woman in her twenties or thirties in good health. Sequencing was carried out using blood. V usage is TRBV10-3 and J usage is TRBJ2-1; tentatively, D is TRBD1 or TRBD2 (5 bases each). CDR3 amino acids: CAISDRDANSYNEQFF. The CDR3 DNA sequence: TGTGCCATCAGTGACCGGGACGCCAACTCCTACAATGAGCAGTTCTTC.